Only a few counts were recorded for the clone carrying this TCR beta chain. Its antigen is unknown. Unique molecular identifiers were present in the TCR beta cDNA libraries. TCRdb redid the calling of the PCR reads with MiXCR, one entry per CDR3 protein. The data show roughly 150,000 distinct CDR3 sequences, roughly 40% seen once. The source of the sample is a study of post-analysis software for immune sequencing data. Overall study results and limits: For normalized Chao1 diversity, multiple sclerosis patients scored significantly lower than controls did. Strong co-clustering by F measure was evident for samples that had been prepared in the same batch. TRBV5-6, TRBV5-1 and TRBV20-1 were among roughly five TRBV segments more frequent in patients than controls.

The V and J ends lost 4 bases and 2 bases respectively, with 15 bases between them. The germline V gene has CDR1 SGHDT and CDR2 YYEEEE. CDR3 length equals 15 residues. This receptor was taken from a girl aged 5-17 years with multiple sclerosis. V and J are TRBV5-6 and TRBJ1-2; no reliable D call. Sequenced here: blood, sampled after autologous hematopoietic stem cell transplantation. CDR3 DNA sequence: TGTGCCAGCAGCCCCAAAAGGAAATTGAACTATGGCTACACCTTC. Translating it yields CASSPKRKLNYGYTF.